The present T cell receptor (beta chain) was sequenced within a study of post-analysis software for immune sequencing data. Study details: Relapsing-remitting, secondary progressive and progressive-relapsing multiple sclerosis were all included among the disease courses.

The CDR3 runs to 14 residues. Between the trimmed V and J ends, which lost 1 base and 5 bases, there was a span of 14 bases. CDR1 DFQATT and CDR2 SNEGSKA come from the germline V gene (reference sequence). This clonotype was detected a few times. As yet, its antigen is unknown. The TCR beta cDNA libraries contained unique molecular identifiers. The source material, roughly 0.85 to 10 million T cells, gave rise to 450,000 to 550,000 cDNA molecules. TCRdb re-derived calls from the PCR reads in MiXCR, one entry per CDR3 protein. The sample includes 740,000 or so distinct CDR3 sequences, under 70% of them seen just once. Notes on the study in general: Patients used about 5 TRBV segments, including TRBV5-6, TRBV5-1 and TRBV20-1, more often than controls. When compared against controls, multiple sclerosis patients showed significantly lower normalized Chao1 diversity. F measure clustering grouped samples strongly by preparation batch.

The sequencing sample was made of blood. The J gene is TRBJ2-5, the V gene TRBV20-1, with D possibly matching TRBD2 (6 bases). This receptor was identified in a girl aged 10 to 17 with multiple sclerosis. DNA for the CDR3: TGCAGTGCTAGAGCGGACTTCGGAGGGGAGACCCAGTACTTC. Translation: CSARADFGGETQYF.